These 27 T cell receptor beta chains came from one sample sequenced in a study of blood T cell repertoires in COVID-19. This table comes from immunoSEQ multiplex PCR, and its TCRdb copy is limited to in-frame clones, with some not included. The data show under 200,000 clones, about four fifths seen once. The sequenced material came from peripheral blood. The receptors were sampled from an older woman who had recovered from COVID-19.

This chain links TRBV24-1 with TRBJ2-1; no definite D call. Trimming left V 8 bases short and J 2 bases short, with 12 bases between. CDR3 size: 14 residues. Germline V CDR1 and CDR2: KGHDR, SFDVKD. CDR3 nucleotides: TGTGCCACCACCGGTCCCCCGGCCTACAATGAGCAGTTCTTC. This encodes CATTGPPAYNEQFF.

V is TRBV14 and J is TRBJ2-1; D is unclear. The germline V gene encodes CDR1 SGHDN and CDR2 FVKESK. Trimming left V 1 base short and J 2 bases short, with 6 bases between. The CDR3 contains 14 residues. CDR3 coding DNA: TGTGCCAGCAGCCAAGTCTCCCCCTACAATGAGCAGTTCTTC. This codes for CASSQVSPYNEQFF.

This clone has a single count. The chain couples TRBV5-4 to TRBJ1-4; D unclear. Trimming removed 4 bases at V and 8 bases at J, with 12 bases between. The CDR3 runs to 13 residues. Germline V gene lookup returns CDR1 SGHNT and CDR2 YYREEE (reference sequence). The CDR3 DNA sequence: TGTGCCAGCAGCCCCACACCGGGGGAAAAACTGTTTTTT. Its protein product is CASSPTPGEKLFF.

This chain uses TRBV29-1 with TRBJ1-1; D not certain. The CDR3 sequence is 13 residues long. Trimming removed 4 bases from V and 4 bases from J, with 13 bases in between. Germline V gene sequence: CDR1 SQVTM, CDR2 ANQGSEA. CDR3 amino acids: CSVVMRMGTEAFF. The CDR3 region has the DNA TGCAGCGTTGTAATGAGGATGGGCACTGAAGCTTTCTTT.

The chain has TRBV2 and TRBJ1-1; D possibly corresponds to TRBD1 (5 bases). The germline V gene encodes CDR1 SNHLY and CDR2 FYNNEI. Trimming stripped 0 bases from V and 5 bases from J, with 13 bases between. CDR3 length: 15 residues. The CDR3 DNA sequence: TGTGCCAGCAGTGAAGCGCGGGGCTGGGGGACTGAAGCTTTCTTT. This encodes CASSEARGWGTEAFF.

This rearrangement joins TRBV11-1 to TRBJ2-4, with D possibly being TRBD2 (6 bases). Trimming removed 1 base from V and 5 bases from J, with 12 bases in between. The CDR3 covers 15 residues. CDR1 is SGHAT and CDR2 is FQDESV in the germline V gene (reference sequence). CDR3 loop: CASSLGAGRQNIQYF. DNA of the CDR3: TGTGCCAGCAGCTTAGGGGCGGGGAGACAAAACATTCAGTACTTC. The full variable domain, completed using reference TRBV11-1 and TRBJ2-4, is EAEVAQSPRYKITEKSQAVAFWCDPISGHATLYWYRQILGQGPELLVQFQDESVVDDSQLPKDRFSAERLKGVDSTLKIQPAELGDSAMYLCASSLGAGRQNIQYFGAGTRLSVL.

This clone was detected a few times. The chain employs TRBV7-3 and TRBJ2-3; 8 bases match TRBD2. Germline CDR1 is SGHTA and CDR2 is FQGTGA. This CDR3 has 16 amino acids. J was trimmed by 4 bases and V by 1 base; bases with no gene match: 7. Here the CDR3 DNA reads TGTGCCAGCAGCTTAAAATTGGGCGGGAGGTCAGATACGCAGTATTTT. Protein: CASSLKLGGRSDTQYF.

This chain links TRBV30 with TRBJ2-7; D unclear. V was cut by 5 bases and J by 4 bases, with 15 bases left in between. Germline CDR1 is GTSNPN and CDR2 is SVGIG (reference sequence). This CDR3 is built from 13 residues. Here the CDR3 DNA reads TGTGCCTGGGGAGACTCCTCTTTTTACGAGCAGTACTTC. Amino acids: CAWGDSSFYEQYF. The variable domain in full, completed from reference TRBV30 and TRBJ2-7, reads SQTIHQWPATLVQPVGSPLSLECTVEGTSNPNLYWYRQAAGRGLQLLFYSVGIGQISSEVPQNLSASRPQDRQFILSSKKLLLSDSGFYLCAWGDSSFYEQYFGPGTRLTVT.

V and J are TRBV24-1 and TRBJ2-2, with D possibly matching TRBD2 (5 bases). Germline CDR1 is KGHDR and CDR2 is SFDVKD. The CDR3 is 14 residues long. V was trimmed by 10 bases and J by 4 bases, leaving 15 bases between them. This CDR3 is CATLGPAGTGELFF. The CDR3 bases are TGTGCCACTCTTGGTCCGGCGGGCACCGGGGAGCTGTTTTTT.

The CDR3 nucleotides are TGTGCCAGCAGTGAAGGGGGAGGACCGGGCCTCCACTTT. Translated, it gives CASSEGGGPGLHF. This chain links TRBV2 with TRBJ1-6; unclear D gene. The CDR3 runs to 13 residues. Germline V gene lookup returns CDR1 SNHLY and CDR2 FYNNEI. V was clipped by 1 base and J by 15 bases, with 13 bases between them.

The chain is built from TRBV7-9 and TRBJ1-5, with D perhaps matching TRBD1 (6 bases). CDR1 and CDR2 from the germline V gene are SEHNR and FQNEAQ (reference sequence). The CDR3 extends over 15 amino acids. Trimming stripped 5 bases from V and 3 bases from J, with 14 bases between. CDR3 sequence reads: CASSPGGGPNQPQHF. Written as DNA, the CDR3 is TGTGCCAGCAGCCCTGGGGGGGGCCCCAATCAGCCCCAGCATTTT.

This sequence joins TRBV11-2 and TRBJ1-2; D gene ambiguous. Germline V gene sequence: CDR1 SGHAT, CDR2 FQNNGV. CDR3 length: 15 residues. The V gene lost 3 bases and the J gene lost 2 bases, with 13 bases spanning the gap. CDR3 residues: CASSLGYGGNYGYTF. CDR3 coding DNA: TGTGCCAGCAGCTTGGGGTACGGAGGGAACTATGGCTACACCTTC.

The chain links TRBV4-2 to TRBJ1-5; 7 nucleotides agree with TRBD1. Germline assignment: CDR1 LGHNA and CDR2 YNFKEQ. J gave up 4 bases and V 4 bases, and 7 bases lay outside the gene matches. The CDR3 spans 15 residues. The CDR3 protein is CASSLWGQSNQPQHF. For the CDR3, the DNA is TGTGCCAGCAGCCTATGGGGACAGTCAAATCAGCCCCAGCATTTT.

This chain links TRBV7-8 with TRBJ1-2; no firm D call. CDR3 length equals 16 residues. The V end lost 0 bases, the J end lost 4 bases, and 15 bases lay between the germline ends. In germline, CDR1 is SGHVS, CDR2 FQNEAQ. CDR3 bases: TGTGCCAGCAGCTTAGCCGGTGGGGTTGGGAGCTATGGCTACACCTTC. Residues: CASSLAGGVGSYGYTF.

The chain couples TRBV5-5 to TRBJ2-3; 14 bases line up with TRBD2. The CDR3 is made up of 16 amino acids. CDR1 and CDR2 from the germline V gene are SGHKS and YYEKEE (reference sequence). V was pared by 4 bases and J by 5 bases, with 6 bases of the junction left unmatched. CDR3 in amino acids: CASSAGLAGVGDTQYF. For the CDR3, the DNA is TGTGCCAGCAGCGCGGGACTAGCGGGAGTGGGAGATACGCAGTATTTT.

This clone has only a few counts. This sequence joins TRBV5-4 and TRBJ1-1; weak D call: TRBD1 (5 bases). The CDR3 has 15 amino acids. In germline, CDR1 is SGHNT, CDR2 YYREEE (reference sequence). V was shortened by 3 bases and J by 6 bases, with 18 bases between the two germline ends. The CDR3 sequence: CASSSGRGGWSEAFF. CDR3 in DNA: TGTGCCAGCAGCTCGGGGAGGGGCGGTTGGTCTGAAGCTTTCTTT.

The V and J genes are TRBV7-8 and TRBJ1-3; 7 positions agree with TRBD1. Germline values: CDR1 SGHVS, CDR2 FQNEAQ. V was pared by 1 base and J by 3 bases, with 0 bases of the junction left unmatched. The CDR3 is 14 amino acids. Here the CDR3 DNA reads TGTGCCAGCAGCTTAGACAGGGGTGGAAACACCATATATTTT. Translation gives CASSLDRGGNTIYF.

V usage is TRBV5-1 and J usage is TRBJ2-5, with 11 bases that match TRBD2. The CDR3 totals 15 residues. Germline trimming cut 0 bases from V and 4 bases from J; bases unmatched to any gene: 2. Germline values: CDR1 SGHRS, CDR2 YFSETQ. The CDR3, as DNA: TGCGCCAGCAGCTTGGGGGGGACTAGCGGAGAGACCCAGTACTTC. Protein: CASSLGGTSGETQYF.

The CDR3 reads CASSPGGLNSPLHF. CDR3 coding DNA: TGCGCCAGCAGCCCGGGGGGCCTTAATTCACCCCTCCACTTT. The chain combines TRBV5-1 with TRBJ1-6; a weak D match, TRBD1 (6 bases). The CDR3 totals 14 residues. With 4 bases removed from V and 6 bases from J, the gap between germline ends came to 11 bases. The germline gives CDR1 SGHRS, CDR2 YFSETQ.

The V and J genes are TRBV5-4 and TRBJ1-1; D not certain. The V gene lost 4 bases and the J gene lost 2 bases, with 9 bases spanning the gap. Germline V gene lookup returns CDR1 SGHNT and CDR2 YYREEE (reference sequence). The CDR3 consists of 13 residues. CDR3 nucleotide sequence: TGTGCCAGCAGCCGAAGGAGCAACACTGAAGCTTTCTTT. Amino acid sequence: CASSRRSNTEAFF.

This clone showed up just a few times. The rearrangement links TRBV9 to TRBJ2-3; 8 nucleotides align to TRBD2. This CDR3 comprises 16 residues. V trimming: 4 bases; J trimming: 3 bases; junction bases outside the gene matches: 10. Germline-derived CDR1 and CDR2 are SGDLS and YYNGEE. CDR3 nucleotides: TGTGCCAGCAGCCCCAGTATAGCGGGAATAACAGATACGCAGTATTTT. Translation gives CASSPSIAGITDTQYF.

This chain uses TRBV6-5 with TRBJ2-7; 10 bases line up with TRBD2. The junction had 16 bases not matched to a gene; V was cut back by 10 bases and J by 7 bases. The germline V gene encodes CDR1 MNHEY and CDR2 SVGAGI. The CDR3 has 15 amino acids. CDR3 in DNA: TGTGCCACCCTAGCCCCCCTAGCGGGAGAACGGGAGCAGTACTTC. Residues: CATLAPLAGEREQYF.

The genes are TRBV29-1 and TRBJ2-7; the D gene is possibly TRBD1 (6 bases). Looked up from germline, CDR1 is SQVTM and CDR2 is ANQGSEA. V was trimmed by 7 bases and J by 2 bases, leaving 12 bases between them. CDR3 size: 12 residues. DNA of the CDR3: TGCAGCGCCGGACAGCCCGCCTACGAGCAGTACTTC. Translating gives CSAGQPAYEQYF.

V usage is TRBV2 and J usage is TRBJ2-1, with TRBD2 matching over 9 bases. The V segment lost 6 bases and the J segment 4 bases; nucleotides outside the gene matches: 4. The CDR3 length is 14 residues. Germline values: CDR1 SNHLY, CDR2 FYNNEI. The CDR3 sequence: CASRLAGYYNEQFF. The CDR3 DNA is TGTGCCAGCAGGCTAGCGGGGTATTACAATGAGCAGTTCTTC.

The rearrangement uses TRBV3-1 (or the pseudogene TRBV3-2) and TRBJ2-1, with TRBD2 matching 14 bases. With 4 bases clipped from V and 5 bases from J, the junction kept 4 bases outside the gene matches. CDR3 length: 16 residues. Germline loops: CDR1 LGHDT, CDR2 YNNKEL (reference sequence). This CDR3 reads CASSPRTSGRHNEQFF. CDR3 nucleotide sequence: TGTGCCAGCAGCCCGCGGACTAGCGGGAGGCACAATGAGCAGTTCTTC.

The CDR3 DNA sequence: TGTGCCAGCAGATCTAGGGCGGGAGGGCCTACAGATACGCAGTATTTT. Translated, it gives CASRSRAGGPTDTQYF. The rearrangement links TRBV7-2 to TRBJ2-3; 9 bases match TRBD2. With 6 bases clipped from V and 3 bases from J, the junction kept 10 bases outside the gene matches. The CDR3 covers 16 residues. In germline, CDR1 is SGHTA, CDR2 FQGNSA. The complete variable domain, with remaining parts taken from reference TRBV7-2 and TRBJ2-3, reads GAGVSQSPSNKVTEKGKDVELRCDPISGHTALYWYRQSLGQGLEFLIYFQGNSAPDKSGLPSDRFSAERTGGSVSTLTIQRTQQEDSAVYLCASRSRAGGPTDTQYFGPGTRLTVL.

V and J are TRBV7-2 and TRBJ2-7; D remains unclear. In germline, CDR1 is SGHTA, CDR2 FQGNSA. The CDR3 runs 11 residues. The V and J ends lost 5 bases and 7 bases respectively, with 9 bases between them. CDR3 nucleotides: TGTGCCAGCAGCCCCATGAGGGAGCAGTACTTC. Translation: CASSPMREQYF.